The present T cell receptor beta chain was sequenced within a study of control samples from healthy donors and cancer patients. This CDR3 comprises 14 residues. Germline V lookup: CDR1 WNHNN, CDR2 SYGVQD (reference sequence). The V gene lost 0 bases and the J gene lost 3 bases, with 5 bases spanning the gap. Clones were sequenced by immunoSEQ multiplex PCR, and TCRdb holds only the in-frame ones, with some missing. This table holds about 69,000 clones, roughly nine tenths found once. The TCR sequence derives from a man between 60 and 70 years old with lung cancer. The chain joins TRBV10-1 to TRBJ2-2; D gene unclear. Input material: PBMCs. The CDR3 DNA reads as TGCGCCAGCAGTGAGTCGAGGTACACCGGGGAGCTGTTTTTT. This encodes CASSESRYTGELFF.